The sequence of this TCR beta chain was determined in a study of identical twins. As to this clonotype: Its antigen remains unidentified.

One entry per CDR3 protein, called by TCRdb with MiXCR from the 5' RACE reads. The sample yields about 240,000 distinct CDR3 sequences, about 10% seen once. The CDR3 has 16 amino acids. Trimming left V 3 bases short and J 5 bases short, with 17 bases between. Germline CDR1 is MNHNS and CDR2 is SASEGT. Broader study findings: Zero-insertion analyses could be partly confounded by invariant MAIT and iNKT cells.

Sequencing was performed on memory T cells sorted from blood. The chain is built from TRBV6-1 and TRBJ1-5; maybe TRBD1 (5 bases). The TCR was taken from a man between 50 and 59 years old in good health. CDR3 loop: CASSDPGRPGYQPQHF. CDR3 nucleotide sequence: TGTGCCAGCAGTGACCCGGGAAGACCAGGGTATCAGCCCCAGCATTTT.